These T cell receptor beta chains were read from a single sample in a study of cytomegalovirus exposure and HLA in healthy donors. The assay was immunoSEQ multiplex PCR, and TCRdb's table has in-frame clones only and misses some. The table lists about 98,000 clones, around 80% of them singletons. Sequenced input: PBMCs. Source of these receptors: a human donor in good health. CDR3s include the opening cysteine and the closing phenylalanine or tryptophan. D genes are given only for firm matches.

D gene	V gene	J gene	CDR3 DNA	CDR3 protein
TRBD1	TRBV5-1	TRBJ1-2	TGCGCCAGCAGCTTGGACGCAGGGGGCGGCGGCTACACCTTC	CASSLDAGGGGYTF
TRBD1	TRBV29-1	TRBJ1-2	TGCAGCGCTGCCCTGGGACAGGGTTTCGGTTACACCTTC	CSAALGQGFGYTF
TRBD1	TRBV27	TRBJ1-5	TGTGCCAGCAGGCCGGGGACAGGGGGAGGTCAGCCCCAGCATTTT	CASRPGTGGGQPQHF
TRBD2	TRBV5-4	TRBJ2-5	TGTGCCAGCAGCTCGGGGGGACTAGCGAGCCAAGAGACCCAGTACTTC	CASSSGGLASQETQYF
TRBD1	TRBV18	TRBJ2-7	TGTGCCAGCTCACCACCTCCGGGACAGGGGGTAAGTGAGCAGTACTTC	CASSPPPGQGVSEQYF
-	TRBV16	TRBJ1-1	TGTGCCAGCAGCCCGCGAGGGCCTGAAGCTTTCTTT	CASSPRGPEAFF
TRBD1	TRBV5-1	TRBJ2-1	TGCGCCAGCAGCTTTTGGGGACAGGGGGCCTCTGTCTCCTACAATGAGCAGTTCTTC	CASSFWGQGASVSYNEQFF
-	TRBV30	TRBJ2-7	TGTGCCTGGAGTGTGTTTTCGACGACAGAGCAGTACTTC	CAWSVFSTTEQYF
TRBD2	TRBV5-6	TRBJ2-1	TGTGCCAGCAGCCGGGTAACTAGCGGGGGGGCGAATGAGCAGTTCTTC	CASSRVTSGGANEQFF
-	TRBV7-2	TRBJ2-7	TGTGCCAGCAGCCCCATGTACGAGCAGTACTTC	CASSPMYEQYF
-	TRBV2	TRBJ1-3	TGTGCCAGCACTCGGGGGGAGGCTGGAAACACCATATATTTT	CASTRGEAGNTIYF
TRBD2	TRBV7-6	TRBJ2-3	TGTGCCAGCAGCACCGGACTAGCGGGAAGTACTAGCACAGATACGCAGTATTTT	CASSTGLAGSTSTDTQYF
-	TRBV25-1	TRBJ2-5	TGTGCCAGCAGTGAATGGGCTGAGGAGACCCAGTACTTC	CASSEWAEETQYF
-	TRBV7-2	TRBJ2-2	TGTGCCAGCAGCCCGGGGACTCTAGCGAACACCGGGGAGCTGTTTTTT	CASSPGTLANTGELFF
-	TRBV4-3	TRBJ1-1	TGCGCCAGCAGCCGCGACAGGAACACTGAAGCTTTCTTT	CASSRDRNTEAFF
TRBD1	TRBV6-5	TRBJ2-7	TGTGCCAGCACCACTGGGACAGGGGGCGGCGAGCAGTACTTC	CASTTGTGGGEQYF